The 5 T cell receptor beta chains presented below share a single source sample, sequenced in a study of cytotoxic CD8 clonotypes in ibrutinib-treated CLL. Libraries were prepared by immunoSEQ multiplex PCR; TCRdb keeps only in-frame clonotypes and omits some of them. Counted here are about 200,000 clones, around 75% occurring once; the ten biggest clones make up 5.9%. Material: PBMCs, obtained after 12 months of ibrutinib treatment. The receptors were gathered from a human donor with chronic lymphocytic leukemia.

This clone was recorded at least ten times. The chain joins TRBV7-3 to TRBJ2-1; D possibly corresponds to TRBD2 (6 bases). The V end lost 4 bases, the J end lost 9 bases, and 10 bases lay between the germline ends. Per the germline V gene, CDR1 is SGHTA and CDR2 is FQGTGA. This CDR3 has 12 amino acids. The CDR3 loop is CASSSTSFEQFF. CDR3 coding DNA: TGTGCCAGCAGCTCGACTAGTTTTGAGCAGTTCTTC. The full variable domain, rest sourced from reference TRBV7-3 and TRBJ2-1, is GAGVSQTPSNKVTEKGKYVELRCDPISGHTALYWYRQSLGQGPEFLIYFQGTGAADDSGLPNDRFFAVRPEGSVSTLKIQRTERGDSAVYLCASSSTSFEQFFGPGTRLTVL.

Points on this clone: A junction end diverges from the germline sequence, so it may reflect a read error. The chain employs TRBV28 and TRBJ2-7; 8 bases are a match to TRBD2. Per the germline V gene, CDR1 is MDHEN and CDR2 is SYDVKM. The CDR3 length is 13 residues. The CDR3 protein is CASSRSLRREVPF. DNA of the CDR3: TGTGCCAGCAGTCGTTCCCTCCGGCGGGAGGTGCCCTTC.

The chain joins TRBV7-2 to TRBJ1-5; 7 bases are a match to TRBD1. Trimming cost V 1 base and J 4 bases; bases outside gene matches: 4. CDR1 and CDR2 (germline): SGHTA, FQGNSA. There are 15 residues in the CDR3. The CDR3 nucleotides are TGTGCCAGCAGCTTAGAGGGGGCCGTGAATCAGCCCCAGCATTTT. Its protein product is CASSLEGAVNQPQHF.

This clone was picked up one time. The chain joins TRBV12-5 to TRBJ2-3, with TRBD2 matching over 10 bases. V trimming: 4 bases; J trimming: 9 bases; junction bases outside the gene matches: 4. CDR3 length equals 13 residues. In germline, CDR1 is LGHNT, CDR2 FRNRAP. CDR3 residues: CASGSSGSLTQYF. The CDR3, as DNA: TGTGCTAGTGGTTCTAGCGGGAGCTTAACGCAGTATTTT.

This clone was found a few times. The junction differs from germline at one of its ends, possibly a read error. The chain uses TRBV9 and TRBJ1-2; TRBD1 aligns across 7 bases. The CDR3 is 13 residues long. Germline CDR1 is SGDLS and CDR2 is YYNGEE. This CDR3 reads CASSVVAGTVIAF. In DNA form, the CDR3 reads TGTGCCAGCAGCGTAGTAGCCGGGACAGTAATCGCCTTC. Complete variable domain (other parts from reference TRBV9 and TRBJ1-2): DSGVTQTPKHLITATGQRVTLRCSPRSGDLSVYWYQQSLDQGLQFLIQYYNGEERAKGNILERFSAQQFPDLHSELNLSSLELGDSALYFCASSVVAGTVIAFGSGTRLTVV.